The 9 T cell receptor beta chains below come from one sample, sequenced in a study of cytomegalovirus exposure and HLA in healthy donors. Researchers ran the PCR with 60 Vbeta and 13 Jbeta primers. Sequencing used immunoSEQ multiplex PCR; TCRdb keeps in-frame clones, though not all of them. The table includes 70,000 to 80,000 clones, about 81% detected once. The sequenced material came from PBMCs. The receptor source for this set is a woman in her thirties or forties in good health and CMV-seropositive.

This chain links TRBV19 with TRBJ2-1, with 9 bases identical to TRBD1. Germline V gene sequence: CDR1 LNHDA, CDR2 SQIVND (reference sequence). V was pared by 9 bases and J by 0 bases, with 3 bases of the junction left unmatched. This CDR3 comprises 14 residues. DNA of the CDR3: TGTGCCAGCCGGGACAGGGACTCCTACAATGAGCAGTTCTTC. Amino acid sequence: CASRDRDSYNEQFF.

The V and J genes are TRBV27 and TRBJ2-5; D not resolved. The J call may be in error: the DNA end matches TRBJ2-7 better. Germline V gives CDR1 MNHEY, CDR2 SMNVEV (reference sequence). The CDR3 contains 13 residues. Here the CDR3 DNA reads TGTGCCAGCAGAACAACCCTAGACTACGAGCAGTACTTC. As protein: CASRTTLDYEQYF.

J is TRBJ2-1 and V is TRBV28; possible D gene TRBD1, 8 bases. In germline, CDR1 is MDHEN, CDR2 SYDVKM. This CDR3 is built from 16 residues. The V and J ends lost 5 bases and 7 bases respectively, with 21 bases between them. The CDR3, as DNA: TGTGCCAGCAGTCTCGTTGGCACAGGGGGGGTAAATGAGCAGTTCTTC. Protein sequence: CASSLVGTGGVNEQFF.

The V and J genes are TRBV18 and TRBJ2-5; no reliable D call. The germline gives CDR1 KGHSH, CDR2 LQKENI. The CDR3 has 11 amino acids. Trimming removed 3 bases at V and 5 bases at J, with 4 bases between. The CDR3 nucleotides read TGTGCCAGCTCACCCTTGGAGACCCAGTACTTC. It encodes CASSPLETQYF.

This clone was seen a single time. The chain combines TRBV19 with TRBJ1-2, with 9 bases identical to TRBD1. The CDR3 is made up of 14 amino acids. V shed 5 bases, J shed 6 bases, and the junction held 7 bases outside the gene matches. The germline gives CDR1 LNHDA, CDR2 SQIVND (reference sequence). CDR3 protein: CASSVPGTGNGYTF. In DNA form, the CDR3 reads TGTGCCAGTAGTGTTCCCGGGACAGGGAATGGCTACACCTTC.

The CDR3 here is CASSIGQGNQPQHF. CDR3 in DNA: TGTGCCAGCAGCATCGGACAGGGCAATCAGCCCCAGCATTTT. The J gene is TRBJ1-5, the V gene TRBV28; 7 positions match TRBD1. Germline V gene data show CDR1 as MDHEN and CDR2 as SYDVKM. The CDR3 is made up of 14 amino acids. J was trimmed by 2 bases and V by 6 bases; bases with no gene match: 4.

Concerning this clone itself: At one end the junction does not follow the germline gene, possibly because of a read error. This chain links TRBV6-1 with TRBJ2-3, with D perhaps being TRBD1 or TRBD2 (5 bases each). The CDR3 is made up of 15 amino acids. Germline V gives CDR1 MNHNS, CDR2 SASEGT. The CDR3 protein is CASSEEGLGTDTQYF. CDR3 DNA: TGTGCCAGCAGCGAAGAGGGGCTAGGTACAGATACGCAGTATTTT.

The CDR3 protein is CASSRDRPSSGANVLTF. In nucleotides, the CDR3 is TGCGCCAGCAGCCGGGACAGGCCGTCCTCTGGGGCCAACGTCCTGACTTTC. The chain uses TRBV5-1 and TRBJ2-6; 8 nucleotides agree with TRBD1. This CDR3 spans 17 amino acids. The ends lost 4 bases at V and 0 bases at J; junction bases unmatched: 6. Germline CDR1 SGHRS, CDR2 YFSETQ.

This chain joins TRBV29-1 and TRBJ1-3, with D hard to call. Trimming shortened V by 4 bases and J by 2 bases, and 6 bases separated the two germline ends. This CDR3 has 12 residues. CDR1 and CDR2 from the germline V gene are SQVTM and ANQGSEA. In DNA, the CDR3 is TGCAGCGTTGGTCAGGCTGGAAACACCATATATTTT. Translating it yields CSVGQAGNTIYF.